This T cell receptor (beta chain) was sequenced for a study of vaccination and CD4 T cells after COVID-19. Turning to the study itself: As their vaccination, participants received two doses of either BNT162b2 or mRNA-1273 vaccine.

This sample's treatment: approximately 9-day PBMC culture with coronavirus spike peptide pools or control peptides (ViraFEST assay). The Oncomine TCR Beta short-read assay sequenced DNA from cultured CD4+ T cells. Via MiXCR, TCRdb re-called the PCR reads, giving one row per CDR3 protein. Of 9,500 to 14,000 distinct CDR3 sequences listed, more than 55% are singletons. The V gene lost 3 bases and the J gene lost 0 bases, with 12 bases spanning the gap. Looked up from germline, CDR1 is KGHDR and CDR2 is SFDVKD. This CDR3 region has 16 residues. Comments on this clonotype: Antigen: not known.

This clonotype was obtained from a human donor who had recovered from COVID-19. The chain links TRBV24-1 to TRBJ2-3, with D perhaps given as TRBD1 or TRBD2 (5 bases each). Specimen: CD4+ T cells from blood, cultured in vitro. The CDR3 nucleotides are TGTGCCACCAGTGATCCCGGGACGGGAAGCACAGATACGCAGTATTTT. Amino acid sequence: CATSDPGTGSTDTQYF.